This T cell receptor (beta chain) was recorded in a study of immune heterogeneity within non-small cell lung tumors. This clonotype has only one observation. The junction differs from germline at one of its ends, possibly a read error. Using 32 V and 13 J primers, multiplex PCR amplified TCR beta CDR3. Using its own MiXCR run on the multiplex PCR reads, TCRdb lists one record per CDR3 protein. This table has tens of thousands of distinct CDR3 sequences, about 29% appearing once. Bulk tumor genomic DNA, about 600 ng per sample, was the template. While surgery was under way, several biopsies spaced far apart were taken per primary tumor. The cohort was untreated, with newly diagnosed non-small cell lung cancer undergoing curative surgery. This CDR3 comprises 17 residues. CDR1 SEHNR and CDR2 FQNEAQ come from the germline V gene (reference sequence).

V gene TRBV7-9 combines with J gene TRBJ1-3; TRBD1 is a possible D gene (6 bases). The source material was lung tumor tissue. This TCR was sampled from a man aged 40-49 years with non-small cell lung cancer. CDR3 DNA sequence: TGTGACAGCAGCTTAGGATCGGCAGGGGCTGGTGGAAACACCATATATTTT. Translating gives CDSSLGSAGAGGNTIYF.